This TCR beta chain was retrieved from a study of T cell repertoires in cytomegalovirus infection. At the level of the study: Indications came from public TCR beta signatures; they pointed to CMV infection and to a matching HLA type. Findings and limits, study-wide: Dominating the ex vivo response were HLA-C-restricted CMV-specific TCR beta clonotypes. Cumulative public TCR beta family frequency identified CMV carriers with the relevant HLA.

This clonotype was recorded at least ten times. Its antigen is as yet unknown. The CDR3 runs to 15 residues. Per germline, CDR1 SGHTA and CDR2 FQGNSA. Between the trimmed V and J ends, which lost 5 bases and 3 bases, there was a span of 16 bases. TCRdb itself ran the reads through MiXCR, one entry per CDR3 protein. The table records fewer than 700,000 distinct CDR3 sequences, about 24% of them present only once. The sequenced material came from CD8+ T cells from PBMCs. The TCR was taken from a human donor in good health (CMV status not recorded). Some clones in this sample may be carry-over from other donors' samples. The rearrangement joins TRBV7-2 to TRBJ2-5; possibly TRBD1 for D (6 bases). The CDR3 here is CASSDLGTRKETQYF. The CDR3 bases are TGTGCCAGCAGCGACCTAGGGACAAGAAAAGAGACCCAGTACTTC.